This T cell receptor beta chain was sequenced in a study of blood T cells in healthy people across ages (dated by TCRdb to the mid-2010s). Broadly, across the study: In model experiments, template switching captured roughly one uniquely barcoded TCR beta cDNA molecule for every two T cells. Age-related changes in TCR beta repertoire diversity were measured in the study by deep sequencing normalized with unique cDNA molecular identifiers. Four age groups were formed from the donors: young (average around 15 years), middle-aged (just under 40), aged (62) and long-lived (approximately 80). To avoid experimental bias, donors of different ages were randomly spread across the sequencing lanes. For two donors (one aged 18 to 29 and one aged 80 or older), the study analyzed two additional independent replicas of 1 million unique cDNA reads from the same blood draw. Paper-wide results and their limitations: Observed TCR beta diversity correlated strongly with the percentage of naive T cells measured by flow cytometry. Compared with the aged group, the long-lived group had more naive CD4+ T cells, fewer expanded clones and increased TCR diversity, a pattern suggesting age selection. Estimates of total diversity from one million sequenced T cells were regarded as lower bounds and underestimates. Because the CMV infection status of the donors was unknown, age-related changes in expanded clonotypes may potentially have been confounded. Bulk unsorted PBMC profiling prevented conclusive comparison of naive and antigen-experienced compartments. As age increased, observed TCR beta diversity per million T cells dropped in a roughly linear way, and a significant reduction was already evident by age about 40.

Libraries were prepared through 5' RACE. The data were produced on an Illumina HiSeq 2500. A second PCR of about 6 to 11 cycles was run with a J-beta primer mix and a sample-barcoded 5' primer. A unique molecular identifier was introduced onto each TCR beta cDNA molecule by a template-switch 5' adaptor carrying 12 random nucleotides. Each sample yielded at least 3 million CDR3-containing paired-end reads. The Mint cDNA synthesis kit, primed by a TRBC-specific oligonucleotide, was used to synthesize first-strand cDNA from all RNA. All cDNA was treated with uracil-DNA glycosylase and then went through a first 18-cycle PCR with the universal primers M1SS and BC2_uni_R. From the authors' description of their analysis: Normalization of each sample was performed by random selection of 1 million high-quality reads, each carrying a distinct molecular identifier. Instead of being binned into consensus sequences, reads that shared molecular identifiers were thrown out. MiTCR, set to a Q25 quality threshold and the strictest error-elimination algorithm, was used for CDR3 identification, clonotype clustering and error correction. A nonparametric unseen species model with Euler transformation was used to estimate lower-bound total TCR beta diversity. TCRdb reprocessing: public reads trimmed at Q25 with fastp, clones called with MiXCR, in-frame beta chains kept. Entries are consolidated by CDR3 protein sequence, retaining the most common genes and DNA. The V and J calls, along with clone size, are taken from TCRdb and not from the paper's own processing. The sample yields about 770,000 distinct CDR3 sequences; around 43% were counted once. The ten most abundant clones make up approximately 20% of the sample.

The germline V and J ends show losses of 3 bases and 2 bases respectively, and no gene match explains 3 bases of the junction. The cysteine opens and the phenylalanine closes a CDR3 of 15 amino acids. Here the CDR3 DNA is all that survives: 45 bases in frame from base 1. CDR1 and CDR2 (SGHTA, FQGNSA) derive from the germline V gene. The donors were 40 or so Caucasian individuals from Russia, aged roughly 6 to 100 years, who were systemically healthy. Around 10 milliliters of peripheral blood were collected from each donor into EDTA-treated Vacutainer tubes. Ficoll-Paque density-gradient centrifugation was used to isolate PBMCs, with at least 7 million obtained per sample. Trizol reagent was used to extract total RNA from the PBMCs, yielding at least 6 micrograms per sample. For every donor, an aliquot of PBMCs went through flow cytometry to measure the percentages of naive CD45RAhigh/CD27high T cells.

Note on this clonotype: The antigen it recognizes is unknown. It has no much larger one-base neighbor in the sample; base qualities were not kept.

This receptor was identified in a man between 60 and 75 years old in good health. The receptor chain draws on TRBV7-2 and TRBJ2-1; TRBD1 fits 8 bases in the junction. Sequenced: blood. The DNA sequence is given as TGTGCCAGCAGCTTTCTGACAGGGGCCTACAATGAGCAGTTCTTC. Its product reads: CASSFLTGAYNEQFF.